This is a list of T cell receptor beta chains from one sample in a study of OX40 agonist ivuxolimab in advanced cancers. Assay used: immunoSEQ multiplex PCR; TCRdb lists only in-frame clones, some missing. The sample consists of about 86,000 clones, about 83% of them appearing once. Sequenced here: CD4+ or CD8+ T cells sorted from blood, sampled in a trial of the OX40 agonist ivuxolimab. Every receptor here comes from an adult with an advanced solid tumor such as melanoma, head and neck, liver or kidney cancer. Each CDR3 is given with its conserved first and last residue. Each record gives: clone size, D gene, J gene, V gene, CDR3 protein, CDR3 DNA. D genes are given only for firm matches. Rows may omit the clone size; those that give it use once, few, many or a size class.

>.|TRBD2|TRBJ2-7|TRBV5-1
CASSRSSGGEVEQYF
TGCGCCAGCAGCCGGTCTAGCGGGGGGGAGGTCGAGCAGTACTTC
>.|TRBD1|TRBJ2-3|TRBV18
CASSPWTGASTDTQYF
TGTGCCAGCTCACCCTGGACAGGGGCGAGCACAGATACGCAGTATTTT
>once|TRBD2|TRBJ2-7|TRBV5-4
CASSWTSGTREQYF
TGTGCCAGCAGCTGGACTAGCGGGACCCGGGAGCAGTACTTC
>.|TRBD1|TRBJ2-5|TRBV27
CASSLGAGGKQYF
TGTGCCAGCAGTTTAGGGGCAGGGGGCAAGCAGTACTTC
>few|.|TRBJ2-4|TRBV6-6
CASCPGGLGNIQYF
TGTGCCAGCTGTCCAGGGGGACTGGGAAACATTCAGTACTTC
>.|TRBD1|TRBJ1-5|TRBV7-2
CASSSGTGLRSNQPQHF
TGTGCCAGCAGCTCCGGGACAGGACTAAGAAGCAATCAGCCCCAGCATTTT
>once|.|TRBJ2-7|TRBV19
CASSVNRVPSVDEQYF
TGTGCCAGTAGTGTTAACAGGGTTCCATCGGTGGACGAGCAGTACTTC
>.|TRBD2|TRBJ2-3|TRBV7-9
CASSLRAGSTDTQYF
TGTGCCAGCAGCTTACGAGCGGGAAGCACAGATACGCAGTATTTT
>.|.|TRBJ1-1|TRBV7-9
CASSGIRGWGTEAFF
TGTGCCAGCAGCGGCATCAGGGGATGGGGAACTGAAGCTTTCTTT
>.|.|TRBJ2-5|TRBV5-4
CASSPVGVQETQYF
TGTGCCAGCAGCCCGGTGGGGGTTCAAGAGACCCAGTACTTC
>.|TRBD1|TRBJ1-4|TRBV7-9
CASSPQGVSEKLFF
TGTGCCAGCAGCCCACAGGGGGTTAGCGAAAAACTGTTTTTT
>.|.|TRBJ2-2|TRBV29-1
CSVVVSGGSGELFF
TGCAGCGTTGTTGTTTCAGGGGGGTCCGGGGAGCTGTTTTTT
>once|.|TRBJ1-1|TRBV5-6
CASSLAGVTEAFF
TGTGCCAGCAGCTTGGCTGGGGTCACTGAAGCTTTCTTT
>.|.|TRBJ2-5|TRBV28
CASSALNRGLQETQYF
TGTGCCAGCAGTGCCCTGAACCGGGGGCTCCAAGAGACCCAGTACTTC
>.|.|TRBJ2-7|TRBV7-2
CASSLGGRSSYEQYF
TGTGCCAGCAGCTTAGGTGGCAGAAGCTCCTACGAGCAGTACTTC
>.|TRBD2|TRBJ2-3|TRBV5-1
CASSHGLAGASGPDTQYF
TGCGCCAGCAGCCATGGACTAGCGGGAGCCTCGGGCCCAGATACGCAGTATTTT
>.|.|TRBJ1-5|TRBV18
CASSPRTELNQPQHF
TGTGCCAGCTCACCAAGGACAGAATTGAATCAGCCCCAGCATTTT
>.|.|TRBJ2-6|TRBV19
CASRTIGGANVLTF
TGTGCCAGTAGGACGATAGGAGGGGCCAACGTCCTGACTTTC
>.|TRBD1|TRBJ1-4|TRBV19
CASSPPAGGREKLFF
TGTGCCAGTAGTCCCCCGGCAGGGGGCAGGGAAAAACTGTTTTTT
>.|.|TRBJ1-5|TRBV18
CASSPSDNQPQHF
TGTGCCAGCTCACCATCGGACAATCAGCCCCAGCATTTT
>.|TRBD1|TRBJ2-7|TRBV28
CASSTGQGIVYEQYF
TGTGCCAGCAGCACGGGACAGGGGATAGTCTACGAGCAGTACTTC
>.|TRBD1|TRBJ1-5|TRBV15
CATSRVFGQGISQPQHF
TGTGCCACCAGCAGAGTATTTGGACAGGGGATAAGCCAGCCCCAGCATTTT